Below are 29 T cell receptor beta chains sequenced from a single sample in a study of T-cell memory formation after mild COVID-19. TCRdb reanalysed the 5' RACE reads using MiXCR and keeps one entry per CDR3 protein. The sample contains about 410,000 distinct CDR3 sequences, roughly 18% of which appear only once. Sequencing was done on a sample of PBMCs or a T cell subset sorted from them (not recorded which). These receptors were taken from a young man who had mild COVID-19 (a few samples of this study predate the infection). Cell type and time point are not known.

V gene TRBV4-2 combines with J gene TRBJ1-1; D unclear. The V and J ends lost 0 bases and 1 base respectively, with 6 bases between them. CDR1 is LGHNA, CDR2 YNFKEQ, per germline. The CDR3 length is 14 residues. CDR3 sequence (DNA): TGTGCCAGCAGCCAAGATTCTTCGAACACTGAAGCTTTCTTT. It translates to CASSQDSSNTEAFF.

J is TRBJ1-5 and V is TRBV20-1; D perhaps matches TRBD1 (5 bases). The CDR3 covers 12 residues. Trimming took 3 bases from V and 8 from J, leaving 11 bases between them. Germline V gene sequence: CDR1 DFQATT, CDR2 SNEGSKA (reference sequence). In nucleotides, the CDR3 is TGCAGTGCTAGTCCGGGGGATGAGCCCCAGCATTTT. It yields the protein CSASPGDEPQHF.

The table lists this clonotype with many counts. The gene calls are TRBV5-5 and TRBJ2-6; D gene uncertain. The V end lost 5 bases, the J end lost 0 bases, and 12 bases lay between the germline ends. The CDR3 consists of 16 residues. Germline V lookup: CDR1 SGHKS, CDR2 YYEKEE (reference sequence). This chain's CDR3 is CASRQVMVSGANVLTF. The CDR3 bases are TGTGCCAGCAGGCAGGTTATGGTCTCTGGGGCCAACGTCCTGACTTTC.

This clonotype turned up a few times. CDR3 coding DNA: TGTGCCAGCAGGGACAGGGGTACTGGAAACACCATATATTTT. Its protein product is CASRDRGTGNTIYF. This chain uses TRBV7-6 with TRBJ1-3, with 9 nucleotides matching TRBD1. V was clipped by 6 bases and J by 2 bases; unmatched bases: 2. Germline values: CDR1 SGHVS, CDR2 FNYEAQ. The CDR3 length is 14 residues.

This chain links TRBV4-2 with TRBJ2-2; possibly TRBD2 for D (5 bases). The germline gives CDR1 LGHNA, CDR2 YNFKEQ. V lost 0 bases, J lost 2 bases, and 13 bases lay in between. The CDR3 has 17 amino acids. Here the CDR3 reads CASSQDAPRGNTGELFF. The CDR3 bases are TGTGCCAGCAGCCAAGATGCCCCCCGGGGAAACACCGGGGAGCTGTTTTTT.

V and J are TRBV7-8 and TRBJ2-1; D ambiguous. CDR1 is SGHVS and CDR2 is FQNEAQ in the germline V gene. The CDR3 contains 14 residues. With 5 bases removed from V and 0 bases from J, the gap between germline ends came to 8 bases. In DNA, the CDR3 is TGTGCCAGCAGCGACTTCTACTCCTACAATGAGCAGTTCTTC. Translating it yields CASSDFYSYNEQFF.

The rearrangement joins TRBV20-1 to TRBJ1-1; tentative D call: TRBD1 (5 bases). This CDR3 region has 14 residues. Germline V lookup: CDR1 DFQATT, CDR2 SNEGSKA (reference sequence). V was trimmed by 0 bases and J by 3 bases, leaving 11 bases between them. Written as DNA, the CDR3 is TGCAGTGCTAGAGATGCCCGGGGGGACACTGAAGCTTTCTTT. Translated, it gives CSARDARGDTEAFF.

This chain joins TRBV10-3 and TRBJ2-5; 8 nucleotides line up with TRBD2. J gave up 5 bases and V 4 bases, and 3 bases lay outside the gene matches. Germline V gene lookup returns CDR1 ENHRY and CDR2 SYGVKD. This CDR3 is built from 13 residues. The CDR3 nucleotides are TGTGCCATCAGTGCGTCTAGCGGGGAGACCCAGTACTTC. It encodes CAISASSGETQYF.

The V and J genes are TRBV2 and TRBJ2-2, with D perhaps TRBD1 (5 bases). The CDR3 contains 17 residues. Germline V gives CDR1 SNHLY, CDR2 FYNNEI. V was cut by 2 bases and J by 4 bases, with 17 bases left in between. For the CDR3, the DNA is TGTGCCAGCAGTGAATCGGTGGGGCGGCAGAGCACCGGGGAGCTGTTTTTT. Translating it yields CASSESVGRQSTGELFF.

Here the CDR3 reads CASSTLSLAGPQETQYF. The DNA for the CDR3 is TGTGCCAGCTCAACTCTTTCACTAGCGGGCCCGCAAGAGACCCAGTACTTC. The chain combines TRBV18 with TRBJ2-5, with 9 bases lining up with TRBD2. From germline, CDR1 is KGHSH and CDR2 LQKENI. This CDR3 is 17 amino acids long. V shed 5 bases, J shed 2 bases, and the junction held 12 bases outside the gene matches.

This clonotype was seen only a few times. The chain couples TRBV6-2 or TRBV6-3 to TRBJ1-1, with D possibly TRBD1 on 5 matching bases. The CDR3 spans 15 residues. Trimming took off 8 bases at V and 0 bases at J, with 16 bases between the two ends. Germline V CDR1 and CDR2: MNHEY, SVGEGT. CDR3 DNA sequence: TGTGCCAGCCTTATCCGGGACTCCTTGAACACTGAAGCTTTCTTT. It is translated as CASLIRDSLNTEAFF.

In this sample, this clonotype turned up many times. The chain couples TRBV6-2 or TRBV6-3 to TRBJ2-7; 12 bases fit TRBD2. With V trimmed by 2 bases and J by 7 bases, 18 bases remained unmatched. Germline V gene lookup returns CDR1 MNHEY and CDR2 SVGEGT. The CDR3 length is 19 residues. The CDR3 nucleotides read TGTGCCAGCAGTTACCAACCTCTAGCGGGGGGGCATCCTTCCGGAGAGCAGTACGTC. The encoded protein is CASSYQPLAGGHPSGEQYV.

This clonotype was seen more than once but under ten times. The J gene is TRBJ2-7, the V gene TRBV6-2 or TRBV6-3; D possibly corresponds to TRBD2 (5 bases). This CDR3 has 13 residues. Trimming took 5 bases from V and 0 from J, leaving 8 bases between them. Germline CDR1 MNHEY, CDR2 SVGEGT. The CDR3 DNA is TGTGCCAGCAGTGAGGGAAGCTCCTACGAGCAGTACGTC. Its protein is CASSEGSSYEQYV.

V and J are TRBV12-3 or TRBV12-4 and TRBJ2-1; TRBD2 matches 7 bases. V was pared by 2 bases and J by 9 bases, with 7 bases of the junction left unmatched. The CDR3 consists of 14 residues. The chain's CDR3 is CASSLMGGYGEQFF. CDR3 nucleotide sequence: TGTGCCAGCAGTTTAATGGGAGGGTACGGTGAGCAGTTCTTC.

This clonotype has ten or more counts. The J gene is TRBJ2-5, the V gene TRBV29-1, with 7 bases identical to TRBD1. Germline CDR1 SQVTM, CDR2 ANQGSEA. This CDR3 has 9 residues. Trimming took 4 bases from V and 14 from J; bases not matched to a gene: 4. CDR3 DNA sequence: TGCAGCGTTGGGACAGGCCGATACTTC. Its protein is CSVGTGRYF.

This chain connects TRBV18 to TRBJ1-3; 7 bases are a match to TRBD1. CDR3 length: 17 amino acids. Germline CDR1 is KGHSH and CDR2 is LQKENI. The V segment lost 1 base and the J segment 2 bases; nucleotides outside the gene matches: 8. The CDR3 nucleotides read TGTGCCAGCTCACCACGAACAACGACAGGGACTGGAAACACCATATATTTT. It specifies CASSPRTTTGTGNTIYF.

This chain links TRBV11-2 with TRBJ1-5; weak D call: TRBD1 (6 bases). The CDR3 totals 15 residues. V was cut by 1 base and J by 5 bases, with 12 bases left in between. CDR1 and CDR2 (germline): SGHAT, FQNNGV. CDR3 loop: CASSLAGGVYQPQHF. CDR3 nucleotide sequence: TGTGCCAGCAGCTTAGCGGGGGGCGTTTATCAGCCCCAGCATTTT.

In this sample, this clonotype turned up once. The CDR3 DNA follows: TGTGCCAGCAGTTTATCGTTGGGGGCGGGCGAGCAGTACTTC. Translation: CASSLSLGAGEQYF. The chain has TRBV27 and TRBJ2-7; tentatively, D is TRBD1 (6 bases). The CDR3 covers 14 residues. V was clipped by 0 bases and J by 6 bases, with 12 bases between them. Germline V lookup: CDR1 MNHEY, CDR2 SMNVEV (reference sequence).

This chain links TRBV4-1 with TRBJ2-7, with 9 bases fitting TRBD2. Germline CDR1 MGHRA, CDR2 YSYEKL. The junction had 10 bases not matched to a gene; V was cut back by 2 bases and J by 5 bases. The CDR3 runs 16 residues. Written as DNA, the CDR3 is TGCGCCAGCAGCCAAACCCCGGGACTAGCTCGGAACGAGCAGTACTTC. This sequence encodes CASSQTPGLARNEQYF.

This clonotype appeared a few times. The genes are TRBV9 and TRBJ2-7, with TRBD1 matching 7 bases. This CDR3 contains 13 residues. Germline assignment: CDR1 SGDLS and CDR2 YYNGEE. Losses at the gene ends were 1 base for V and 6 bases for J; bases not matched to a gene: 4. The CDR3 DNA reads as TGTGCCAGCAGCGTATTGGCAGGGGGCGAGCAGTACTTC. Translation gives CASSVLAGGEQYF.

This clonotype was found a few times. The chain has TRBV20-1 and TRBJ2-3; D may match TRBD1 or TRBD2 (6 bases each). Trimming removed 0 bases at V and 4 bases at J, with 14 bases between. The CDR3 spans 15 residues. Germline V gene sequence: CDR1 DFQATT, CDR2 SNEGSKA (reference sequence). CDR3 amino acids: CSARDRKGGADTQYF. CDR3 sequence (DNA): TGCAGTGCTAGAGATCGGAAGGGGGGCGCAGATACGCAGTATTTT.

There are a few counts of this clonotype. The genes are TRBV5-1 and TRBJ1-1, with D possibly matching TRBD1 (5 bases). The CDR3 loop spans 14 amino acids. Germline V gives CDR1 SGHRS, CDR2 YFSETQ. With 4 bases removed from V and 7 bases from J, the gap between germline ends came to 17 bases. CDR3 nucleotides: TGCGCCAGCAGCCCACAGGCCACCGGCGGTGAAGCTTTCTTT. It encodes CASSPQATGGEAFF.

This clonotype was seen more than once but under ten times. The chain uses TRBV9 and TRBJ1-1; D gene uncertain. CDR1 SGDLS and CDR2 YYNGEE come from the germline V gene. The V end was cut by 0 bases, the J end by 0 bases, with 12 bases between. The CDR3 is 16 amino acids. Here the CDR3 reads CASSVGSSFVNTEAFF. Written as DNA, the CDR3 is TGTGCCAGCAGCGTAGGCTCCTCCTTCGTGAACACTGAAGCTTTCTTT.

This clonotype occurred a few times. The rearrangement joins TRBV28 to TRBJ2-3, with D perhaps TRBD2 (6 bases). V was clipped by 6 bases and J by 0 bases, with 16 bases between them. The length of the CDR3 is 16 residues. Germline V gene lookup returns CDR1 MDHEN and CDR2 SYDVKM. CDR3 protein: CASSQPGVISTDTQYF. The CDR3 DNA follows: TGTGCCAGCAGCCAACCGGGGGTGATTAGCACAGATACGCAGTATTTT.

The chain links TRBV7-9 to TRBJ2-3; D call uncertain. Germline-derived CDR1 and CDR2 are SEHNR and FQNEAQ (reference sequence). Trimming pared 5 bases from V and 5 bases from J, leaving 8 bases between. CDR3 length equals 12 residues. For the CDR3, the DNA is TGTGCCAGCAGCGCCCTAGAAGATACGCAGTATTTT. This sequence encodes CASSALEDTQYF.

This clonotype has at least ten counts. This chain connects TRBV9 to TRBJ2-5, with 13 bases identical to TRBD2. J gave up 4 bases and V 0 bases, and 0 bases lay outside the gene matches. From germline, CDR1 is SGDLS and CDR2 YYNGEE. The CDR3 sequence is 15 residues long. The CDR3 loop is CASSVGTSGGETQYF. For the CDR3, the DNA is TGTGCCAGCAGCGTAGGGACTAGCGGGGGAGAGACCCAGTACTTC.

The chain links TRBV4-1 to TRBJ2-7; the match to TRBD1 covers 9 bases. From germline, CDR1 is MGHRA and CDR2 YSYEKL. The CDR3 has 13 amino acids. J was trimmed by 5 bases and V by 3 bases; bases with no gene match: 2. CDR3 sequence (DNA): TGCGCCAGCAGCCAGAGACAGGGGGACGAGCAGTACGTC. Its protein product is CASSQRQGDEQYV.

The gene calls are TRBV5-1 and TRBJ1-2; 11 nucleotides line up with TRBD1. J lost 5 bases, V lost 4 bases, and 7 bases had no gene match. The length of the CDR3 is 15 residues. CDR1 and CDR2 (germline): SGHRS, YFSETQ. CDR3 sequence reads: CASSRWTGGGYGYTF. CDR3 nucleotide sequence: TGCGCCAGCAGCCGGTGGACAGGGGGCGGATATGGCTACACCTTC.

There are a few counts of this clonotype. The chain joins TRBV20-1 to TRBJ2-5, with D uncertain. The germline gives CDR1 DFQATT, CDR2 SNEGSKA (reference sequence). The CDR3 consists of 12 residues. Trimming took 6 bases from V and 5 from J, leaving 13 bases between them. CDR3: CSAGRTAETQYF. DNA for the CDR3: TGCAGTGCAGGCCGGACGGCGGAGACCCAGTACTTC.